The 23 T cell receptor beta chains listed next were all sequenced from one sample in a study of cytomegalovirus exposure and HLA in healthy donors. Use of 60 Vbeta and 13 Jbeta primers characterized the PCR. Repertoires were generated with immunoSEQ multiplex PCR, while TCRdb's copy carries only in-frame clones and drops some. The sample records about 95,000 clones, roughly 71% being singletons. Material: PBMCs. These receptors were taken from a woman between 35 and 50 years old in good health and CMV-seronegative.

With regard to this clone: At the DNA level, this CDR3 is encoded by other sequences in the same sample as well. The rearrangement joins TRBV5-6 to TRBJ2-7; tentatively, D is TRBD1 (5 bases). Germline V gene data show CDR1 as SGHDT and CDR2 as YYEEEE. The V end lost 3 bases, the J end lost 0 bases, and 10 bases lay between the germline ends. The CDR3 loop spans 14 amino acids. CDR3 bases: TGTGCCAGCAGCTCCCAGGGAAACTCCTACGAGCAGTACTTC. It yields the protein CASSSQGNSYEQYF.

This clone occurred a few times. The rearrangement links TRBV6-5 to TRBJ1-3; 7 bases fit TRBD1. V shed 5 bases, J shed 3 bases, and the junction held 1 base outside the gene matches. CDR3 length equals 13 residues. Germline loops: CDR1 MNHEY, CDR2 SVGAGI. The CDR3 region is CASSTGDGNTIYF. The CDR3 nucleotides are TGTGCCAGCAGTACAGGGGATGGAAACACCATATATTTT.

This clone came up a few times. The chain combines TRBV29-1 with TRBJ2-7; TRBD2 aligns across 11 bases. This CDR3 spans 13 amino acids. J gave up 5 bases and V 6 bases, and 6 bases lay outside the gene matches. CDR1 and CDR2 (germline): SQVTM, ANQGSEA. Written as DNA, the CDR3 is TGCAGCGTAGCCGGGACTAGCGGCCACGAGCAGTACTTC. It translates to CSVAGTSGHEQYF.

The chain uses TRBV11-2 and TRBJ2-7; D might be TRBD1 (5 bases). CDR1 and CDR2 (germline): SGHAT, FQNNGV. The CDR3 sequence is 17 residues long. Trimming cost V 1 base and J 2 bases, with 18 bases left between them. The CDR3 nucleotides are TGTGCCAGCAGCTTAGGAGACAGTGTGGGATTTACCTACGAGCAGTACTTC. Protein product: CASSLGDSVGFTYEQYF. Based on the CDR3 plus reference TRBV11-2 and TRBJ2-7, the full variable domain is EAGVAQSPRYKIIEKRQSVAFWCNPISGHATLYWYQQILGQGPKLLIQFQNNGVVDDSQLPKDRFSAERLKGVDSTLKIQPAKLEDSAVYLCASSLGDSVGFTYEQYFGPGTRLTVT.

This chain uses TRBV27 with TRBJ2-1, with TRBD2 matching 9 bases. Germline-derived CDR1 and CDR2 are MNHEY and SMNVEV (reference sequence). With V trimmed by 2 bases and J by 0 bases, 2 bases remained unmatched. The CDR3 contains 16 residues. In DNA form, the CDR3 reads TGTGCCAGCAGTTTAGTTAGCGGGAGCTCCTACAATGAGCAGTTCTTC. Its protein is CASSLVSGSSYNEQFF.

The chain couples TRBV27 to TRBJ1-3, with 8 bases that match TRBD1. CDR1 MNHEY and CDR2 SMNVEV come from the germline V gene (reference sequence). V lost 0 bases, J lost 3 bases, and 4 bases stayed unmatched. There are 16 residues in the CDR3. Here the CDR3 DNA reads TGTGCCAGCAGTTTATCAGGGACAGGTCATGGAAACACCATATATTTT. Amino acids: CASSLSGTGHGNTIYF.

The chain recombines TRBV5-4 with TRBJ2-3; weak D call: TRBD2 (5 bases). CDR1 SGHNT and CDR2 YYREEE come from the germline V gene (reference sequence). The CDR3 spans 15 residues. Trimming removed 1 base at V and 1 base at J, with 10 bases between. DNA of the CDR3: TGTGCCAGCAGCTTGACGGGATCCGGCACAGATACGCAGTATTTT. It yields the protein CASSLTGSGTDTQYF. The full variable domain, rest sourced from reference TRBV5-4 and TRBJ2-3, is ETGVTQSPTHLIKTRGQQVTLRCSSQSGHNTVSWYQQALGQGPQFIFQYYREEENGRGNFPPRFSGLQFPNYSSELNVNALELDDSALYLCASSLTGSGTDTQYFGPGTRLTVL.

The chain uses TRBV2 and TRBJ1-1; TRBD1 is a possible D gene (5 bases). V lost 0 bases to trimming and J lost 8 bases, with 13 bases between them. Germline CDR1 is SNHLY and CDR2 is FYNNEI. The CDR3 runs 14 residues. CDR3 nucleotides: TGTGCCAGCAGTGAAGCGCCTGGGGGGAGGGAAGCTTTCTTT. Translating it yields CASSEAPGGREAFF.

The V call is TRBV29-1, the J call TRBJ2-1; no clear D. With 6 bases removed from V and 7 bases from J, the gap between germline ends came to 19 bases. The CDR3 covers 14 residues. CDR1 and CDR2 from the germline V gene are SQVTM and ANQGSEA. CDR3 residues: CSVNPVRSPNEQFF. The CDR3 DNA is TGCAGCGTCAACCCGGTCAGGTCACCTAATGAGCAGTTCTTC.

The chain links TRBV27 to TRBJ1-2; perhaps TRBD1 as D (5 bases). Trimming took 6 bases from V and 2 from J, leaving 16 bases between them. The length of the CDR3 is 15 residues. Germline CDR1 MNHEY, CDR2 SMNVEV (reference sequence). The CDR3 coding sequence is TGTGCCAGCAGCTCCGCGGGGACCGGCAACTATGGCTACACCTTC. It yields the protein CASSSAGTGNYGYTF.

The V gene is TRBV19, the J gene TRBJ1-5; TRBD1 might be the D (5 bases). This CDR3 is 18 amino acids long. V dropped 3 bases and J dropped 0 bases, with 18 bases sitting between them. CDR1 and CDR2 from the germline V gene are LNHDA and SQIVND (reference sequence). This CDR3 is CASSIIWAQGSSNQPQHF. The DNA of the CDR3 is TGTGCCAGTAGTATCATCTGGGCTCAGGGCTCTAGCAATCAGCCCCAGCATTTT.

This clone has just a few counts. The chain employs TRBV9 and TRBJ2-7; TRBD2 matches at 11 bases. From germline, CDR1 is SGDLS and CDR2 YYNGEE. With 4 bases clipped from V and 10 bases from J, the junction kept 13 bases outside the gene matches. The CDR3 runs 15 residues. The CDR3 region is CASSQGPSGGSEQYF. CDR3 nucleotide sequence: TGTGCCAGCAGCCAGGGCCCTAGCGGGGGGTCTGAACAGTACTTC. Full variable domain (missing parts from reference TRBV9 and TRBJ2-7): DSGVTQTPKHLITATGQRVTLRCSPRSGDLSVYWYQQSLDQGLQFLIQYYNGEERAKGNILERFSAQQFPDLHSELNLSSLELGDSALYFCASSQGPSGGSEQYFGPGTRLTVT.

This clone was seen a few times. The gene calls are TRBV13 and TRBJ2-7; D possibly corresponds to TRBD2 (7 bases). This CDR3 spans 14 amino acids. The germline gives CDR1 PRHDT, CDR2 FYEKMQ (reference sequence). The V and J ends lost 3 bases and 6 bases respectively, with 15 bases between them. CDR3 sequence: CASSFFGGRTEQYF. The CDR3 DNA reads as TGTGCCAGCAGCTTCTTCGGGGGGCGTACCGAGCAGTACTTC.

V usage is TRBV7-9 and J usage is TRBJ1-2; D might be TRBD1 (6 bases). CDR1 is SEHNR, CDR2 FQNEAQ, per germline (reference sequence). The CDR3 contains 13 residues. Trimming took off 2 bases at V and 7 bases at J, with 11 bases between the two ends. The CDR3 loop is CASSLLGAVGYTF. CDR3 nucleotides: TGTGCCAGCAGCTTATTGGGGGCGGTTGGCTACACCTTC.

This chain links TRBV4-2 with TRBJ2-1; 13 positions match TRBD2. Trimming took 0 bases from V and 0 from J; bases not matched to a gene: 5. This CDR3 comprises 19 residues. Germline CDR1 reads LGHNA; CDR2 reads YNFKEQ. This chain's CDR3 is CASSQDGGLAGVSYNEQFF. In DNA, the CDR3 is TGTGCCAGCAGCCAAGATGGCGGACTAGCGGGGGTCTCCTACAATGAGCAGTTCTTC.

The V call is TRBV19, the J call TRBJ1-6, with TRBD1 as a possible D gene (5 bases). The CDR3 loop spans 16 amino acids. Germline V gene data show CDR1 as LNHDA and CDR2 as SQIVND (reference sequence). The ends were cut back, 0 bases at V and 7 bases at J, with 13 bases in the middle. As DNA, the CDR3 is TGTGCCAGTAGTATAGACCGGGACTTAAGGAATTCACCCCTCCACTTT. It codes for CASSIDRDLRNSPLHF.

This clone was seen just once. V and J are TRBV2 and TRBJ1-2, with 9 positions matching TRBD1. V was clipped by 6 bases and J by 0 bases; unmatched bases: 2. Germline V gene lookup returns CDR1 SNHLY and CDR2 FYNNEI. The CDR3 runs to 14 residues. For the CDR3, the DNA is TGTGCCAGCAGGGGACAGGGAGCTAACTATGGCTACACCTTC. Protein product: CASRGQGANYGYTF.

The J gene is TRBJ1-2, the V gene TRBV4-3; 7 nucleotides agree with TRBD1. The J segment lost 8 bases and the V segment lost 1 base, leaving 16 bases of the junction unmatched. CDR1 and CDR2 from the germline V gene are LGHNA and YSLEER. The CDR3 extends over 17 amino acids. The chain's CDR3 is CASSQAQAGGALGGYTF. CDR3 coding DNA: TGCGCCAGCAGCCAAGCTCAAGCAGGGGGTGCCCTCGGGGGCTACACCTTC.

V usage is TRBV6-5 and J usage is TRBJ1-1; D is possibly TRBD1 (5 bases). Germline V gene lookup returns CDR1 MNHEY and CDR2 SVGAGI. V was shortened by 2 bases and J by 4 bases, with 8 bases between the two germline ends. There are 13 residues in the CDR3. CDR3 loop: CASSYAGFTEAFF. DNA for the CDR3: TGTGCCAGCAGTTACGCAGGGTTCACTGAAGCTTTCTTT.

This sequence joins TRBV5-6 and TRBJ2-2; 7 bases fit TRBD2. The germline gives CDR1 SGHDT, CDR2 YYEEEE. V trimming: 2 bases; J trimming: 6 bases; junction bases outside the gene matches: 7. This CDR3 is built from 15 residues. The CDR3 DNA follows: TGTGCCAGCAGCTTTCCAGCGGGGTTGGCCGGGGAGCTGTTTTTT. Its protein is CASSFPAGLAGELFF.

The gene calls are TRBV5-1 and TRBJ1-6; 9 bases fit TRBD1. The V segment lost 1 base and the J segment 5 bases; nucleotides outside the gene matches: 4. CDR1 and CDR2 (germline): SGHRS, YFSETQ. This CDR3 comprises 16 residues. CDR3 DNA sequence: TGCGCCAGCAGCTTGAGGGGACAGGGAAATAATTCACCCCTCCACTTT. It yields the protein CASSLRGQGNNSPLHF.

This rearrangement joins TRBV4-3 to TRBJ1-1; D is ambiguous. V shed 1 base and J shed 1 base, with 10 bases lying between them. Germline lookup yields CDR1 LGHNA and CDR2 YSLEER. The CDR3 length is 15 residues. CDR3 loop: CASSQVELGNTEAFF. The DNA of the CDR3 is TGCGCCAGCAGCCAAGTGGAGTTGGGGAACACTGAAGCTTTCTTT.

CDR3 amino acids: CASSPLDRAMTQYF. The CDR3 coding sequence is TGTGCCAGCAGCCCCCTGGACAGGGCCATGACCCAGTACTTC. V is TRBV11-2 and J is TRBJ2-5, with 8 nucleotides matching TRBD1. From germline, CDR1 is SGHAT and CDR2 FQNNGV. The junction had 9 bases not matched to a gene; V was cut back by 5 bases and J by 7 bases. The CDR3 contains 14 residues.